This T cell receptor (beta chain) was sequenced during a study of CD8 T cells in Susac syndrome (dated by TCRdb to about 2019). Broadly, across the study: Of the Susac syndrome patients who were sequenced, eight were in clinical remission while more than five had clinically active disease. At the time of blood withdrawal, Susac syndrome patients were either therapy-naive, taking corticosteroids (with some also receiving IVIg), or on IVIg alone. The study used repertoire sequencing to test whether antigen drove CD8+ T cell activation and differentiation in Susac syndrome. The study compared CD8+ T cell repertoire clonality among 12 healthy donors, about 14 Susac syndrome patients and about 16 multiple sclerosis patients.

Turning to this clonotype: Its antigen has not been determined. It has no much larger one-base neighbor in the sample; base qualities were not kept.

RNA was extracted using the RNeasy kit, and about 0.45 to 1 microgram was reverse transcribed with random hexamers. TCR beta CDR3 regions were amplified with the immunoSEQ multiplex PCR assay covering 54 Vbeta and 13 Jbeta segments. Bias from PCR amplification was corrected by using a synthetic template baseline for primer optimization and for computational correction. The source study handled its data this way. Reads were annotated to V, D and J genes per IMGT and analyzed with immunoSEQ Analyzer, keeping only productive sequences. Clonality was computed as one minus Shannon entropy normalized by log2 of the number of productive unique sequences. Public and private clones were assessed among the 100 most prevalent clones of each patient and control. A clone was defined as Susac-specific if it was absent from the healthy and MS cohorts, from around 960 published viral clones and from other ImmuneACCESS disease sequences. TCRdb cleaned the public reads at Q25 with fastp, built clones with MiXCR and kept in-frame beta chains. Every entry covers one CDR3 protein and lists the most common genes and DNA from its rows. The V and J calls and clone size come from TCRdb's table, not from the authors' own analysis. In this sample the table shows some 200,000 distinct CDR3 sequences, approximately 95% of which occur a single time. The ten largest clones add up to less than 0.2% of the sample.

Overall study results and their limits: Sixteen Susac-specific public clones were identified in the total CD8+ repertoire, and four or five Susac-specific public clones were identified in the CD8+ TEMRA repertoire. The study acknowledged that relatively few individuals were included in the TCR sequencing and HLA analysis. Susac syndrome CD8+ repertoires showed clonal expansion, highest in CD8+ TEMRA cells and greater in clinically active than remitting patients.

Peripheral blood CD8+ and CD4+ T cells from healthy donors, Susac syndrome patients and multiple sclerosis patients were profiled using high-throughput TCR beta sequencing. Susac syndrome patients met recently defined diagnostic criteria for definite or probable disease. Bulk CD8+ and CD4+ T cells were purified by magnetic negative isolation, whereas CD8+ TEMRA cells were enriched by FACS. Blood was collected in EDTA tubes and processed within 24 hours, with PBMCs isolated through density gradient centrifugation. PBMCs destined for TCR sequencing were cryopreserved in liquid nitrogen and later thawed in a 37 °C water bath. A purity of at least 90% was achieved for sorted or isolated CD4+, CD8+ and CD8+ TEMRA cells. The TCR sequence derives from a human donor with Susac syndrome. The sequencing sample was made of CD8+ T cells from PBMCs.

The bases are TGCAGCGTTATAGACAGGCCCGAGAGCTCCTACGAGCAGTACTTC. This yields the protein CSVIDRPESSYEQYF. Recombination linked TRBV29-1 to TRBJ2-7, and perhaps TRBD1 as D gene, on 6 matching bases. Based on the germline V gene, the CDR1 and CDR2 sequences are SQVTM and ANQGSEA. V loses 5 bases, J loses 0 bases, and the germline ends lie 17 bases apart. The CDR3 numbers 15 residues from cysteine through phenylalanine. The read is trimmed to its CDR3 DNA, 45 bases read in frame from base 1.